This T cell receptor beta chain was found in a study of blood T cell repertoires in COVID-19. In the study overall: Samples came from the United States, Italy and Spain, spanning acute and convalescent COVID-19.

Germline CDR1 and CDR2: LNHDA and SQIVND (reference sequence). Trimming shortened V by 6 bases and J by 6 bases, and 11 bases separated the two germline ends. The CDR3 consists of 12 residues. In the original processing: Amplifying reference gene primers gave estimates of nucleated cell counts. TCRdb's copy holds only in-frame clones and misses some; the assay was immunoSEQ multiplex PCR. The V and J calls and clone size come from that table; D and trimming were worked out from the DNA. The sample holds 170,000 or so clones, roughly 87% seen once. This clone was detected only a few times. Material for sequencing was peripheral blood. The V gene is TRBV19, the J gene TRBJ1-1; no firm D call. The clonotype was recovered from a woman in her seventies with COVID-19, enrolled during active disease. Here the CDR3 reads CASRRLSSEAFF. The CDR3 DNA follows: TGTGCCAGTAGGCGGTTATCCTCTGAAGCTTTCTTT. The variable domain in full, completed from reference TRBV19 and TRBJ1-1, reads DGGITQSPKYLFRKEGQNVTLSCEQNLNHDAMYWYRQDPGQGLRLIYYSQIVNDFQKGDIAEGYSVSREKKESFPLTVTSAQKNPTAFYLCASRRLSSEAFFGQGTRLTVV.